The present T cell receptor (beta chain) was sequenced within a study of post-analysis software for immune sequencing data. Turning to the study itself: Relapsing-remitting, secondary progressive and progressive-relapsing forms of multiple sclerosis all featured among disease courses. Study results and caveats: F measure showed strong co-clustering of same-batch samples. Controls had lower frequencies than patients of about 5 TRBV segments, which included TRBV5-6, TRBV5-1 and TRBV20-1. Those with multiple sclerosis, the patient group, showed significantly lower normalized Chao1 diversity than controls.

The V gene end was trimmed by 3 bases and the J gene end by 1 base; junction bases not matched to a gene: 2. In germline, CDR1 is SGDLS, CDR2 YYNGEE. The length of the CDR3 is 15 residues. To note about this clonotype: Antigen: not known.

Incorporated into the TCR beta cDNA libraries were unique molecular identifiers, which served to reduce PCR and sequencing biases. There were 1 to 10 million T cells, and approximately 500,000 cDNA molecules came from them. A single record per CDR3 protein comes from TCRdb applying MiXCR to the PCR reads. This sample has 150,000 to 200,000 distinct CDR3 sequences, with about 32% found just once. Sequenced: blood. The receptor was derived from a girl under 18 with multiple sclerosis. J is TRBJ2-3 and V is TRBV9, with TRBD2 identical over 10 bases. CDR3 coding DNA: TGTGCCAGCAGCGAGGGGACTAGCGGCACAGATACGCAGTATTTT. Amino acid sequence: CASSEGTSGTDTQYF.